One and the same sample provided the 31 T cell receptor beta chains below, sequenced in a study of a mutant IDH1 vaccine in newly diagnosed glioma. Time point noted: baseline, week 1 (first vaccination visit). Treatment noted: pre-vaccination baseline after standard-of-care therapy. Only in-frame clones appear in the TCRdb table, and some are missing; sequencing was by immunoSEQ multiplex PCR. The sample lists tens of thousands of clones, 83% occurring once. This specimen consisted of PBMCs, obtained from a glioma patient treated with radiotherapy, temozolomide or both. The receptors derive from a woman aged 45-65 years with glioma.

V gene TRBV18 combines with J gene TRBJ1-2; D may be TRBD1 (5 bases). Trimming took 3 bases from V and 3 from J, leaving 14 bases between them. Germline CDR1 KGHSH, CDR2 LQKENI. The CDR3 is made up of 15 amino acids. CDR3 protein: CASSPTPGTDYGYTF. As DNA, the CDR3 is TGTGCCAGCTCACCCACCCCTGGGACGGACTATGGCTACACCTTC.

J is TRBJ1-5 and V is TRBV4-1; 8 bases line up with TRBD1. Unmatched junction bases numbered 8, after V lost 4 bases and J lost 3 bases. Germline V CDR1 and CDR2: MGHRA, YSYEKL. This CDR3 has 16 residues. CDR3 protein: CASSPWTGSNNQPQHF. The CDR3 DNA reads as TGCGCCAGCAGCCCCTGGACAGGGTCGAACAATCAGCCCCAGCATTTT.

This clone came up a few times. This rearrangement joins TRBV30 to TRBJ1-1; D gene uncertain. The CDR3 has 14 residues. V dropped 7 bases and J dropped 0 bases, with 15 bases sitting between them. Germline values: CDR1 GTSNPN, CDR2 SVGIG (reference sequence). CDR3 nucleotide sequence: TGTGCCTCGACAAGATGGATCATGAACACTGAAGCTTTCTTT. Translating gives CASTRWIMNTEAFF.

Turning to this clone: At one boundary the junction diverges from the germline segment, which might be a read error. The rearrangement joins TRBV5-1 to TRBJ1-2; 8 bases fit TRBD1. This CDR3 comprises 15 residues. Germline CDR1 and CDR2: SGHRS and YFSETQ. This CDR3 is CTSSFPDRVKDGYTF. CDR3 DNA: TGCACCAGCAGCTTCCCGGACAGGGTAAAAGATGGCTACACCTTC.

This clone was counted once. This sequence joins TRBV2 and TRBJ1-4, with D tentatively TRBD1 (6 bases). There are 13 residues in the CDR3. Trimming removed 5 bases from V and 8 bases from J, with 12 bases in between. In germline, CDR1 is SNHLY, CDR2 FYNNEI. The CDR3 region has the DNA TGTGCCAGCAGTCGGGACAAGGTGGAAAAACTGTTTTTT. Translated, it gives CASSRDKVEKLFF.

This clone was recorded a few times. V is TRBV19 and J is TRBJ2-5; TRBD2 agrees at 8 bases. CDR1 is LNHDA, CDR2 SQIVND, per germline (reference sequence). V lost 3 bases to trimming and J lost 4 bases; unmatched junction nucleotides: 4. The CDR3 totals 14 residues. The CDR3 DNA reads TGTGCCAGTAGTATCATCGGACTAGCAGAGACCCAGTACTTC. Translation: CASSIIGLAETQYF.

The chain links TRBV19 to TRBJ1-1; D gene ambiguous. The CDR3 is 15 amino acids. Germline loops: CDR1 LNHDA, CDR2 SQIVND (reference sequence). Trimming removed 2 bases from V and 1 base from J, with 11 bases in between. CDR3 nucleotides: TGTGCCAGTAGTATAAGCGTACTCCCGAACACTGAAGCTTTCTTT. It yields the protein CASSISVLPNTEAFF.

The chain uses TRBV2 and TRBJ1-2, with D uncertain. The CDR3 contains 16 residues. The V end lost 6 bases, the J end lost 1 base, and 18 bases lay between the germline ends. The germline V gene has CDR1 SNHLY and CDR2 FYNNEI. The CDR3 sequence: CASSSHLRDLNYGYTF. For the CDR3, the DNA is TGTGCCAGCAGCTCGCACCTCCGAGACCTTAACTATGGCTACACCTTC.

The J gene is TRBJ1-2, the V gene TRBV11-2, with a tentative D call TRBD1 (5 bases). Germline V CDR1 and CDR2: SGHAT, FQNNGV. The length of the CDR3 is 15 residues. The V end was cut by 5 bases, the J end by 4 bases, with 17 bases between. The CDR3 region is CASSTATGGGYGYTF. CDR3 coding DNA: TGTGCCAGCAGCACCGCGACCGGGGGGGGCTATGGCTACACCTTC. Complete variable domain (other parts from reference TRBV11-2 and TRBJ1-2): EAGVAQSPRYKIIEKRQSVAFWCNPISGHATLYWYQQILGQGPKLLIQFQNNGVVDDSQLPKDRFSAERLKGVDSTLKIQPAKLEDSAVYLCASSTATGGGYGYTFGSGTRLTVV.

The chain employs TRBV18 and TRBJ2-7, with 7 bases that match TRBD1. The CDR3 consists of 13 residues. Trimming cost V 5 bases and J 1 base; bases outside gene matches: 2. Germline V gene data show CDR1 as KGHSH and CDR2 as LQKENI. The CDR3 DNA sequence: TGTGCCAGCTCATCGACAGGGTCCTACGAGCAGTACTTC. This translates into CASSSTGSYEQYF.

About this clone: This sample includes further DNA sequences coding for the same CDR3. The V gene is TRBV6-5, the J gene TRBJ2-7; D ambiguous. Germline CDR1 and CDR2: MNHEY and SVGAGI. Trimming pared 9 bases from V and 1 base from J, leaving 7 bases between. The CDR3 runs to 11 residues. CDR3 amino acids: CASSGSYEQYF. CDR3 DNA sequence: TGTGCCAGTTCAGGTTCCTACGAGCAGTACTTC.

The gene calls are TRBV5-5 and TRBJ1-4, with a possible D match to TRBD1 (6 bases). Germline V gene data show CDR1 as SGHKS and CDR2 as YYEKEE (reference sequence). The CDR3 extends over 15 amino acids. V shed 0 bases and J shed 2 bases, with 8 bases lying between them. CDR3 loop: CASSLGGGTNEKLFF. CDR3 in DNA: TGTGCCAGCAGCTTGGGAGGGGGTACTAATGAAAAACTGTTTTTT.

This chain connects TRBV2 to TRBJ1-1; D gene uncertain. CDR3 length: 10 residues. Germline V CDR1 and CDR2: SNHLY, FYNNEI. Between the trimmed V and J ends, which lost 8 bases and 10 bases, there was a span of 11 bases. Here the CDR3 DNA reads TGTGCCAGCTTCACGCGGGCAGCTTTCTTT. Protein: CASFTRAAFF.

V usage is TRBV14 and J usage is TRBJ2-2; D possibly corresponds to TRBD2 (5 bases). The CDR3 is made up of 16 amino acids. V gave up 0 bases and J gave up 5 bases, with 13 bases separating them. The germline gives CDR1 SGHDN, CDR2 FVKESK. CDR3 in amino acids: CASSQDLGALTGELFF. In DNA, the CDR3 is TGTGCCAGCAGCCAAGACCTGGGAGCCCTAACCGGGGAGCTGTTTTTT.

This chain links TRBV5-4 with TRBJ2-5; TRBD2 agrees at 10 bases. Germline V gene data show CDR1 as SGHNT and CDR2 as YYREEE (reference sequence). The CDR3 is 15 residues long. With V trimmed by 3 bases and J by 5 bases, 7 bases remained unmatched. The CDR3 nucleotides read TGTGCCAGCAGCTCAAGCGGGGGGGCCGTTGAGACCCAGTACTTC. This sequence encodes CASSSSGGAVETQYF.

The chain uses TRBV27 and TRBJ1-2; D ambiguous. V shed 2 bases and J shed 0 bases, with 7 bases lying between them. The CDR3 is 14 amino acids. Germline V gene data show CDR1 as MNHEY and CDR2 as SMNVEV (reference sequence). CDR3 amino acids: CASSLKGSNYGYTF. In DNA, the CDR3 is TGTGCCAGCAGTTTAAAAGGTTCTAACTATGGCTACACCTTC.

The CDR3, as DNA: TGTGCCAGCAGCTTAGGCAGCGGGGAGACCCAGTACTTC. Protein: CASSLGSGETQYF. The rearrangement uses TRBV7-9 and TRBJ2-5; possibly TRBD2 for D (6 bases). This CDR3 is built from 13 residues. Germline lookup yields CDR1 SEHNR and CDR2 FQNEAQ (reference sequence). Trimming shortened V by 1 base and J by 5 bases, and 8 bases separated the two germline ends.

The chain couples TRBV10-3 to TRBJ2-5, with 7 bases aligning to TRBD1. Trimming cost V 0 bases and J 5 bases; bases outside gene matches: 6. Germline V CDR1 and CDR2: ENHRY, SYGVKD. CDR3 size: 15 residues. As DNA, the CDR3 is TGTGCCATCAGTGAGTCGAAAGGGGGCGGGGAGACCCAGTACTTC. Translation gives CAISESKGGGETQYF.

The chain combines TRBV9 with TRBJ1-4; D possibly corresponds to TRBD1 (5 bases). Between the trimmed V and J ends, which lost 4 bases and 2 bases, there was a span of 12 bases. The CDR3 contains 15 residues. CDR1 is SGDLS and CDR2 is YYNGEE in the germline V gene. CDR3: CASSPSGATNEKLFF. CDR3 in DNA: TGTGCCAGCAGCCCATCCGGGGCGACTAATGAAAAACTGTTTTTT.

CDR3 region: CASSANWEKRGAPGYTF. The CDR3 DNA follows: TGTGCCAGCAGCGCGAATTGGGAAAAGAGGGGGGCTCCTGGCTACACCTTC. The chain is built from TRBV9 and TRBJ1-2, with D possibly being TRBD1 (6 bases). The ends were cut back, 3 bases at V and 7 bases at J, with 25 bases in the middle. The CDR3 loop spans 17 amino acids. Germline assignment: CDR1 SGDLS and CDR2 YYNGEE.

V and J are TRBV5-4 and TRBJ1-2; perhaps TRBD1 as D (5 bases). There are 15 residues in the CDR3. V lost 0 bases and J 7 bases, leaving 16 bases between the germline ends. Germline V gives CDR1 SGHNT, CDR2 YYREEE (reference sequence). CDR3 sequence reads: CASSLEDSRSRGYTF. The DNA of the CDR3 is TGTGCCAGCAGCTTGGAAGACAGTAGGTCTCGTGGCTACACCTTC.

The CDR3 loop reads CASSWGQGANTEAFF. The CDR3 DNA reads as TGTGCCAGCAGCTGGGGACAGGGGGCGAACACTGAAGCTTTCTTT. J is TRBJ1-1 and V is TRBV7-9, with 12 bases lining up with TRBD1. The germline V gene has CDR1 SEHNR and CDR2 FQNEAQ (reference sequence). The V gene end was trimmed by 4 bases and the J gene end by 1 base; junction bases not matched to a gene: 1. This CDR3 contains 15 residues.

V and J are TRBV7-2 and TRBJ2-7; 9 bases are a match to TRBD2. The CDR3 contains 13 residues. Trimming cost V 3 bases and J 4 bases; bases outside gene matches: 1. Germline V gene sequence: CDR1 SGHTA, CDR2 FQGNSA. The CDR3 DNA reads TGTGCCAGCAGCTTGCTAGCGGGGTACGAGCAGTACTTC. It yields the protein CASSLLAGYEQYF.

The chain combines TRBV6-5 with TRBJ2-1, with D maybe TRBD1 (6 bases). Looked up from germline, CDR1 is MNHEY and CDR2 is SVGAGI. CDR3 length: 15 residues. Trimming stripped 0 bases from V and 2 bases from J, with 8 bases between. The CDR3, as DNA: TGTGCCAGCAGTTACTCAGGGGGAGCCTACAATGAGCAGTTCTTC. Protein: CASSYSGGAYNEQFF.

The V call is TRBV18, the J call TRBJ1-1, with D hard to call. Per germline, CDR1 KGHSH and CDR2 LQKENI. The germline V and J ends were trimmed by 4 bases and 0 bases, with 6 bases remaining between them. There are 13 residues in the CDR3. The CDR3 loop reads CASSQGMNTEAFF. The CDR3 nucleotides are TGTGCCAGCTCACAGGGTATGAACACTGAAGCTTTCTTT.

The V call is TRBV6-1, the J call TRBJ2-6, with 7 bases lining up with TRBD2. The CDR3 is 14 residues long. The junction had 3 bases not matched to a gene; V was cut back by 10 bases and J by 0 bases. Germline values: CDR1 MNHNS, CDR2 SASEGT. DNA for the CDR3: TGTGCCACGGGAGGCGCCTCTGGGGCCAACGTCCTGACTTTC. Protein product: CATGGASGANVLTF.

The count of this clone is one. The rearrangement links TRBV5-1 to TRBJ2-7, with 11 nucleotides matching TRBD1. This CDR3 contains 14 residues. The V gene end was trimmed by 4 bases and the J gene end by 5 bases; junction bases not matched to a gene: 5. Germline V gives CDR1 SGHRS, CDR2 YFSETQ. CDR3 loop: CASSPRTGGNEQYF. CDR3 DNA: TGCGCCAGCAGCCCCAGGACAGGGGGCAACGAGCAGTACTTC.

J is TRBJ2-7 and V is TRBV5-1; 9 bases fit TRBD1. CDR1 is SGHRS and CDR2 is YFSETQ in the germline V gene. The V segment lost 2 bases and the J segment 3 bases; nucleotides outside the gene matches: 3. The CDR3 extends over 14 amino acids. The CDR3 DNA reads TGCGCCAGCAGCTTACAGGGGGCATTCTACGAGCAGTACTTC. Encoded protein: CASSLQGAFYEQYF.

The V gene is TRBV30, the J gene TRBJ1-1; D gene uncertain. Germline CDR1 reads GTSNPN; CDR2 reads SVGIG (reference sequence). With 1 base removed from V and 0 bases from J, the gap between germline ends came to 6 bases. The CDR3 has 13 residues. CDR3 in DNA: TGTGCCTGGAGTGATGGGTTGAACACTGAAGCTTTCTTT. Translating gives CAWSDGLNTEAFF.

The V gene is TRBV5-5, the J gene TRBJ2-5; D possibly corresponds to TRBD1 (5 bases). This CDR3 has 15 amino acids. Per germline, CDR1 SGHKS and CDR2 YYEKEE (reference sequence). The V and J ends lost 4 bases and 2 bases respectively, with 15 bases between them. The CDR3 nucleotides are TGTGCCAGCAGCCCGACGGTGACAGATCAAGAGACCCAGTACTTC. Its translation: CASSPTVTDQETQYF.

The chain recombines TRBV10-3 with TRBJ2-2; D not resolved. The CDR3 loop spans 13 amino acids. Deletions cut 0 bases from V and 6 bases from J, with 5 bases between. Germline CDR1 reads ENHRY; CDR2 reads SYGVKD. This CDR3 is CAISESIPGELFF. CDR3 coding DNA: TGTGCCATCAGTGAGTCGATTCCCGGGGAGCTGTTTTTT.